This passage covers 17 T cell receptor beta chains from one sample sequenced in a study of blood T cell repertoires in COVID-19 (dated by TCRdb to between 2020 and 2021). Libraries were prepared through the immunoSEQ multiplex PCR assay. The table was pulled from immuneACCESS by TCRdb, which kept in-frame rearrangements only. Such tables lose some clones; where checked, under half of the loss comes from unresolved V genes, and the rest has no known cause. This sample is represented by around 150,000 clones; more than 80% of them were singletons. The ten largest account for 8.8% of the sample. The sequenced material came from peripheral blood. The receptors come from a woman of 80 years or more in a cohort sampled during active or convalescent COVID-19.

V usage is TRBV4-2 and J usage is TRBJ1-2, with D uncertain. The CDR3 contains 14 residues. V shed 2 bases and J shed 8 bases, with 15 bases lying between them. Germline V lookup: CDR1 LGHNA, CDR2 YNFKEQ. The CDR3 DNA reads TGTGCCAGCAGCCAACAAGGTGCGGGTGGAGGCTACACCTTC. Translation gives CASSQQGAGGGYTF.

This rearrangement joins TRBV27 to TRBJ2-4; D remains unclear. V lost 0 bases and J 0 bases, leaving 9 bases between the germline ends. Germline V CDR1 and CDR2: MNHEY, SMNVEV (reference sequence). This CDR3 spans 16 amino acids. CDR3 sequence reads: CASSLSVVVAKNIQYF. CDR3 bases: TGTGCCAGCAGTTTATCGGTCGTAGTAGCCAAAAACATTCAGTACTTC.

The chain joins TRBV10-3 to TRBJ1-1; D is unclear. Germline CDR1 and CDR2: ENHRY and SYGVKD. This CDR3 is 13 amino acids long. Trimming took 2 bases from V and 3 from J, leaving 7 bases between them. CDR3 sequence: CAISEREDTEAFF. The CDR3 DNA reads TGTGCCATCAGTGAGAGGGAGGACACTGAAGCTTTCTTT.

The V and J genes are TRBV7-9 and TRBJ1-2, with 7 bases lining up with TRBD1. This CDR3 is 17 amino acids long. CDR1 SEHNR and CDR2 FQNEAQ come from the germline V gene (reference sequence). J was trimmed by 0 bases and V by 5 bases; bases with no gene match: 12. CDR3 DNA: TGTGCCAGCAGCCTCCTCCGGGACAGCCGTACTAACTATGGCTACACCTTC. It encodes CASSLLRDSRTNYGYTF.

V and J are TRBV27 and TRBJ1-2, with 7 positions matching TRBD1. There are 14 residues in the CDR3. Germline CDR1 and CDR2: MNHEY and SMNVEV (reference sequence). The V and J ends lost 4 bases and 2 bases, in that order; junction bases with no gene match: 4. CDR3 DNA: TGTGCCAGCAGTTCCCGACAGGGAAACTATGGCTACACCTTC. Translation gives CASSSRQGNYGYTF.

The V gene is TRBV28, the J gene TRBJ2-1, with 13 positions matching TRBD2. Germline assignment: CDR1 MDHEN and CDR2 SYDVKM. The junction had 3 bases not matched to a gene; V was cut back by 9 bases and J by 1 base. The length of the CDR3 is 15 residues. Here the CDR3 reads CASTSGGASYNEQFF. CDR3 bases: TGTGCCAGTACTAGCGGGGGGGCGTCCTACAATGAGCAGTTCTTC.

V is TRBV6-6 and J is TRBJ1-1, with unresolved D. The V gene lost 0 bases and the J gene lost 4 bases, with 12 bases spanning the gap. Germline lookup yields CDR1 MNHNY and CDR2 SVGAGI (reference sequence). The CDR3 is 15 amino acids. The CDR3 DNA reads TGTGCCAGCAGTTACTCGAGTCCCCCGGGCACTGAAGCTTTCTTT. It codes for CASSYSSPPGTEAFF.

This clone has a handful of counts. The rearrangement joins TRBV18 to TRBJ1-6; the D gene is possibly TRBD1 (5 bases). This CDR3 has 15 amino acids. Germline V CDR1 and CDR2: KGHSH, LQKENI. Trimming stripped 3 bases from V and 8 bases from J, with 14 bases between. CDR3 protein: CASSPQQDFYSPLHF. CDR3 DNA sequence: TGTGCCAGCTCACCTCAACAGGATTTCTATTCACCCCTCCACTTT. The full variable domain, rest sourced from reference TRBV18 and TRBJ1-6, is NAGVMQNPRHLVRRRGQEARLRCSPMKGHSHVYWYRQLPEEGLKFMVYLQKENIIDESGMPKERFSAEFPKEGPSILRIQQVVRGDSAAYFCASSPQQDFYSPLHFGNGTRLTVT.

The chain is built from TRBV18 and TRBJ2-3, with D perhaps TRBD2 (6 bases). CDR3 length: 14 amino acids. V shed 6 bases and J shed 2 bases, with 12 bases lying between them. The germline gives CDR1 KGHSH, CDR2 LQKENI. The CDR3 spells CASSPGLFTDTQYF. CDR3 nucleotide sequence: TGTGCCAGCTCCCCAGGACTATTCACAGATACGCAGTATTTT.

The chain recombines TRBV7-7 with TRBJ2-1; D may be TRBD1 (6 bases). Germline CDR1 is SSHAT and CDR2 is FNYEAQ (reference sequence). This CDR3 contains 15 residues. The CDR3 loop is CASAPTGEGVNEQFF. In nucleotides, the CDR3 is TGTGCTAGCGCGCCAACCGGAGAGGGGGTGAATGAGCAGTTCTTC. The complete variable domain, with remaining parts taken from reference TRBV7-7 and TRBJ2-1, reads GAGVSQSPRYKVTKRGQDVTLRCDPISSHATLYWYQQALGQGPEFLTYFNYEAQPDKSGLPSDRFSAERPEGSISTLTIQRTEQRDSAMYRCASAPTGEGVNEQFFGPGTRLTVL.

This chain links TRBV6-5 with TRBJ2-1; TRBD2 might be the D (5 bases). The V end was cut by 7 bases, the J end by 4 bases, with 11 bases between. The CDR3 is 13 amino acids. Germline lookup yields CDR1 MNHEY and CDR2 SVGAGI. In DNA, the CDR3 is TGTGCCAGCATATCTAGCTATTACAATGAGCAGTTCTTC. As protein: CASISSYYNEQFF.

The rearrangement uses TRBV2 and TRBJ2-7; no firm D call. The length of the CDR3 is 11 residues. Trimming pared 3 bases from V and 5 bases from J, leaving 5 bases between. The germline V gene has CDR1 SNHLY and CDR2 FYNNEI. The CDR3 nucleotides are TGTGCCAGCAGTGAGCGGAACGAGCAGTACTTC. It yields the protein CASSERNEQYF.

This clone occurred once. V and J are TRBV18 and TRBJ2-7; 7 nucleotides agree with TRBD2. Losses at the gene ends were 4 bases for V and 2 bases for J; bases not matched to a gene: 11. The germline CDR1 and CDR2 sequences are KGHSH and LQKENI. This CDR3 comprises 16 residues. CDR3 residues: CASSQTAGHTPYEQYF. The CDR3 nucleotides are TGTGCCAGCTCACAAACAGCGGGGCACACCCCCTACGAGCAGTACTTC.

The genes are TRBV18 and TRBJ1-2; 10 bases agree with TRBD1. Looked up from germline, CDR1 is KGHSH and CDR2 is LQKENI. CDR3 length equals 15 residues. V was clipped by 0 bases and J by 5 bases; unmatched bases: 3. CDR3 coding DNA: TGTGCCAGCTCACCACCGGGACAGGGGCGGTATGGCTACACCTTC. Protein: CASSPPGQGRYGYTF. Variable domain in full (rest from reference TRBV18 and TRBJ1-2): NAGVMQNPRHLVRRRGQEARLRCSPMKGHSHVYWYRQLPEEGLKFMVYLQKENIIDESGMPKERFSAEFPKEGPSILRIQQVVRGDSAAYFCASSPPGQGRYGYTFGSGTRLTVV.

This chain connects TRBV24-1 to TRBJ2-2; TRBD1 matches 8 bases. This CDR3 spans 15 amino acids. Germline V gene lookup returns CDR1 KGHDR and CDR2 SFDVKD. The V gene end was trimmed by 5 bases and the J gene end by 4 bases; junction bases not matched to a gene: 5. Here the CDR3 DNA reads TGTGCCACCAGTGGCTTGACAGGGGCCACCGGGGAGCTGTTTTTT. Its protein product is CATSGLTGATGELFF.

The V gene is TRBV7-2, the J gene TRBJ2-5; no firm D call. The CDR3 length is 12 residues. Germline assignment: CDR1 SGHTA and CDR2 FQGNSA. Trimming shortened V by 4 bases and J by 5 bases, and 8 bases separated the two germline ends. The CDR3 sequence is CASSSYAETQYF. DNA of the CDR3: TGTGCCAGCAGCTCATACGCGGAGACCCAGTACTTC.

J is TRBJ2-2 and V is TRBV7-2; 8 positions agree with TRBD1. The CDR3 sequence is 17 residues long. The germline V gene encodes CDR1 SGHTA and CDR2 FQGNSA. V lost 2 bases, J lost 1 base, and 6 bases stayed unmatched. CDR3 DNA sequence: TGTGCCAGCAGCTTATTACTAGGACAGGGGAACACCGGGGAGCTGTTTTTT. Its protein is CASSLLLGQGNTGELFF. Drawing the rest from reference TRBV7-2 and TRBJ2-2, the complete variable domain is GAGVSQSPSNKVTEKGKDVELRCDPISGHTALYWYRQSLGQGLEFLIYFQGNSAPDKSGLPSDRFSAERTGGSVSTLTIQRTQQEDSAVYLCASSLLLGQGNTGELFFGEGSRLTVL.